This T cell receptor beta chain was recovered during a study of spatial heterogeneity in lung cancer. One entry per CDR3 protein results from TCRdb running MiXCR on the 5' RACE reads. The table lists approximately 110,000 distinct CDR3 sequences, 10% to 12% of them singletons. Per the germline V gene, CDR1 is SGHRS and CDR2 is YFSETQ. Trimming shortened V by 3 bases and J by 4 bases, and 16 bases separated the two germline ends. The CDR3 runs to 15 residues. Sample time point: blood at routine non-recurrence follow-up after resection. Sequencing covered unsorted whole RNA taken from tumor, nontumor lung or frozen PBMC.

The V call is TRBV5-1, the J call TRBJ1-1; D call uncertain. Source: PBMCs, taken at follow-up. This receptor was taken from a female donor with early-stage non-small cell lung cancer. The CDR3 nucleotides read TGCGCCAGCAGCTCGAGTATTCAGTTCACCACTGAAGCTTTCTTT. It is translated as CASSSSIQFTTEAFF.